The next 22 T cell receptor beta chains were all read from a single sample in a study of blood T cell repertoires in COVID-19. Here immunoSEQ multiplex PCR was the method, and the copy in TCRdb shows in-frame clones only, minus some. The sample has about 130,000 clones; about 79% are singletons. Sequencing was done on a sample of peripheral blood. The receptor source for this set is a man in his forties with active or convalescent COVID-19.

The table lists this clone with a count of one. The rearrangement links TRBV6-1 to TRBJ2-7, with TRBD1 as a possible D gene (5 bases). Trimming shortened V by 1 base and J by 6 bases, and 10 bases separated the two germline ends. This CDR3 is 13 amino acids long. Per germline, CDR1 MNHNS and CDR2 SASEGT. The CDR3 loop reads CASSEGSRAEQYF. The CDR3 nucleotides are TGTGCCAGCAGTGAAGGTAGCAGGGCCGAGCAGTACTTC.

The chain uses TRBV6-6 and TRBJ1-6; D gene uncertain. Germline-derived CDR1 and CDR2 are MNHNY and SVGAGI (reference sequence). The germline V and J ends were trimmed by 6 bases and 5 bases, with 11 bases remaining between them. The CDR3 has 14 amino acids. The CDR3 region is CASSLGTDNSPLHF. The CDR3, as DNA: TGTGCCAGCAGCCTAGGAACTGATAATTCACCCCTCCACTTT.

The rearrangement joins TRBV5-4 to TRBJ2-7, with D perhaps matching TRBD2 (6 bases). V lost 4 bases and J lost 2, with 16 bases in between. The CDR3 is made up of 15 amino acids. The germline CDR1 and CDR2 sequences are SGHNT and YYREEE (reference sequence). The chain's CDR3 is CASSQKTGATYEQYF. The CDR3 region has the DNA TGTGCCAGCAGCCAAAAGACGGGAGCCACCTACGAGCAGTACTTC.

The rearrangement links TRBV6-1 to TRBJ1-2; possibly TRBD1 for D (6 bases). This CDR3 comprises 13 residues. Germline V gives CDR1 MNHNS, CDR2 SASEGT. V was pared by 2 bases and J by 8 bases, with 12 bases between. This chain's CDR3 is CASSEQGMEGYTF. For the CDR3, the DNA is TGTGCCAGCAGTGAACAGGGGATGGAAGGCTACACCTTC.

The V call is TRBV28, the J call TRBJ1-5; perhaps TRBD1 as D (5 bases). Germline V gene lookup returns CDR1 MDHEN and CDR2 SYDVKM. Trimming removed 5 bases at V and 4 bases at J, with 15 bases between. This CDR3 has 15 residues. The CDR3: CASSLPPQGNQPQHF. The CDR3 DNA follows: TGTGCCAGCAGTCTACCTCCCCAGGGAAATCAGCCCCAGCATTTT. The full variable domain, with the rest looked up from reference TRBV28 and TRBJ1-5, is DVKVTQSSRYLVKRTGEKVFLECVQDMDHENMFWYRQDPGLGLRLIYFSYDVKMKEKGDIPEGYSVSREKKERFSLILESASTNQTSMYLCASSLPPQGNQPQHFGDGTRLSIL.

The V and J genes are TRBV25-1 and TRBJ1-6, with TRBD1 identical over 8 bases. Losses at the gene ends were 5 bases for V and 10 bases for J; bases not matched to a gene: 7. Germline V CDR1 and CDR2: MGHDK, SYGVNS. CDR3 length equals 14 residues. The chain's CDR3 is CASSYGQGGSPLHF. CDR3 bases: TGTGCCAGCAGTTATGGACAGGGAGGCTCACCCCTCCACTTT.

The rearrangement joins TRBV6-5 to TRBJ2-4, with a possible D match to TRBD2 (6 bases). Germline values: CDR1 MNHEY, CDR2 SVGAGI. This CDR3 spans 16 amino acids. Trimming removed 2 bases at V and 2 bases at J, with 13 bases between. In DNA form, the CDR3 reads TGTGCCAGCAGTTACGGGGCGGGGCGGACCAAAAACATTCAGTACTTC. Protein product: CASSYGAGRTKNIQYF.

The chain couples TRBV6-5 to TRBJ2-7; TRBD2 agrees at 7 bases. The CDR3 covers 16 residues. Germline loops: CDR1 MNHEY, CDR2 SVGAGI. V shed 3 bases and J 7 bases; nucleotides not matched to a gene: 15. The DNA of the CDR3 is TGTGCCAGCAGTTATGACGGGAGCCCCCTGGGAGGGGAGCAGTACTTC. Its protein product is CASSYDGSPLGGEQYF.

This sequence joins TRBV6-5 and TRBJ1-4; 7 bases are shared with TRBD1. Germline lookup yields CDR1 MNHEY and CDR2 SVGAGI. The CDR3 has 14 residues. V gave up 7 bases and J gave up 4 bases; unmatched junction bases: 6. This chain's CDR3 is CASIQGGGNEKLFF. In DNA form, the CDR3 reads TGTGCCAGCATCCAAGGGGGCGGTAATGAAAAACTGTTTTTT.

The rearrangement joins TRBV6-4 to TRBJ2-1; D may be TRBD1 (5 bases). With 6 bases removed from V and 10 bases from J, the gap between germline ends came to 16 bases. The CDR3 covers 13 residues. The V gene's germline CDR1 is MRHNA and CDR2 SNTAGT. The CDR3 nucleotides are TGTGCCAGCAGCAGAAACGGACCAGGGGAGCAGTTCTTC. This codes for CASSRNGPGEQFF.

The rearrangement links TRBV3-1 (or the pseudogene TRBV3-2) to TRBJ1-2; D gene unclear. Germline CDR1 LGHDT, CDR2 YNNKEL (reference sequence). CDR3 length: 13 residues. Deletions cut 5 bases from V and 4 bases from J, with 11 bases between. CDR3: CASSTRQGYGYTF. As DNA, the CDR3 is TGTGCCAGCAGCACGCGACAAGGCTATGGCTACACCTTC.

This clone was seen more than once but under ten times. V is TRBV6-5 and J is TRBJ2-2; D perhaps matches TRBD2 (6 bases). This CDR3 is built from 13 residues. V lost 2 bases and J 7 bases, leaving 8 bases between the germline ends. CDR1 is MNHEY, CDR2 SVGAGI, per germline. CDR3 DNA: TGTGCCAGCAGTTACAGGAGGGTCGGGGAGCTGTTTTTT. Translation: CASSYRRVGELFF.

The rearrangement uses TRBV4-1 and TRBJ1-4; D perhaps matches TRBD1 (5 bases). CDR3 length: 15 residues. Germline-derived CDR1 and CDR2 are MGHRA and YSYEKL. V lost 7 bases and J lost 3, with 15 bases in between. The CDR3 loop is CASTPRWGSNEKLFF. The CDR3 region has the DNA TGCGCCAGCACCCCCCGTTGGGGCTCTAATGAAAAACTGTTTTTT.

The chain uses TRBV5-1 and TRBJ1-2, with D perhaps matching TRBD1 (5 bases). This CDR3 spans 13 amino acids. Germline V gene data show CDR1 as SGHRS and CDR2 as YFSETQ. V was trimmed by 7 bases and J by 5 bases, leaving 15 bases between them. The CDR3 bases are TGCGCCAGCCGGAGGTCGGGGGAATATGGCTACACCTTC. This gives the protein CASRRSGEYGYTF.

The chain combines TRBV6-6 with TRBJ1-6; 7 bases match TRBD1. CDR3 length equals 15 residues. Germline CDR1 reads MNHNY; CDR2 reads SVGAGI (reference sequence). With 5 bases clipped from V and 7 bases from J, the junction kept 8 bases outside the gene matches. The CDR3 nucleotides are TGTGCCAGCAGTCCACGACAGGGAACCAATTCACCCCTCCACTTT. Residues: CASSPRQGTNSPLHF.

Note on this clone: The sample holds other DNA sequences that translate to the same CDR3. The V and J genes are TRBV19 and TRBJ2-7; a possible D gene is TRBD1 (5 bases). This CDR3 is 14 amino acids long. The germline V and J ends were trimmed by 3 bases and 3 bases, with 12 bases remaining between them. The V gene's germline CDR1 is LNHDA and CDR2 SQIVND (reference sequence). CDR3 bases: TGTGCCAGTAGTATTAACCAGGGTCACTACGAGCAGTACTTC. This sequence encodes CASSINQGHYEQYF.

The chain joins TRBV5-1 to TRBJ1-1, with TRBD1 matching over 8 bases. V lost 4 bases, J lost 5 bases, and 7 bases stayed unmatched. The CDR3 runs 14 residues. Germline loops: CDR1 SGHRS, CDR2 YFSETQ. The CDR3: CASSIGQGKTEAFF. The CDR3 region has the DNA TGCGCCAGCAGCATTGGACAGGGAAAAACTGAAGCTTTCTTT.

This sequence joins TRBV5-1 and TRBJ2-3; 12 positions agree with TRBD2. The CDR3 has 16 residues. CDR1 SGHRS and CDR2 YFSETQ come from the germline V gene. V lost 4 bases, J lost 6 bases, and 9 bases stayed unmatched. DNA of the CDR3: TGCGCCAGCAGCCCAGGAGGGACTAGCGGGCACGATACGCAGTATTTT. It is translated as CASSPGGTSGHDTQYF.

The gene calls are TRBV13 and TRBJ2-7; no reliable D call. V was clipped by 4 bases and J by 2 bases, with 12 bases between them. CDR1 is PRHDT and CDR2 is FYEKMQ in the germline V gene (reference sequence). This CDR3 comprises 14 residues. CDR3 coding DNA: TGTGCCAGCAGCTCGGTGGGTACAGCCTACGAGCAGTACTTC. It specifies CASSSVGTAYEQYF.

The chain links TRBV27 to TRBJ1-2; D is unclear. The germline V gene encodes CDR1 MNHEY and CDR2 SMNVEV (reference sequence). Trimming took 5 bases from V and 8 from J, leaving 21 bases between them. The CDR3 spans 15 residues. The CDR3 DNA reads as TGTGCCAGCAGTGCACTGGGAGCAGGCCTACTCGGCTACACCTTC. Its protein product is CASSALGAGLLGYTF.

V gene TRBV6-5 combines with J gene TRBJ1-5; no definite D call. The CDR3 length is 14 residues. Germline values: CDR1 MNHEY, CDR2 SVGAGI. V dropped 4 bases and J dropped 3 bases, with 10 bases sitting between them. CDR3 coding DNA: TGTGCCAGCAGTTTGGAGGGCGTCAATCAGCCCCAGCATTTT. Encoded protein: CASSLEGVNQPQHF.

This chain links TRBV6-5 with TRBJ1-5, with D unresolved. This CDR3 has 12 amino acids. V was clipped by 5 bases and J by 6 bases, with 8 bases between them. Germline V lookup: CDR1 MNHEY, CDR2 SVGAGI. CDR3 coding DNA: TGTGCCAGCAGTACTAATGTTCAGCCCCAGCATTTT. Residues: CASSTNVQPQHF.